One sample yielded the 2 T cell receptor beta chains listed below, sequenced in a study of post-analysis software for immune sequencing data. These receptors' targets are unknown. Study-level findings and limits: Among several TRBV segments more frequent in patients than controls were TRBV5-6, TRBV5-1 and TRBV20-1.

TCR beta cDNA libraries included unique molecular identifiers. TCRdb itself ran the PCR reads through MiXCR, one entry per CDR3 protein. The table shows 650,000 to 900,000 distinct CDR3 sequences, with 40% to 55% occurring only once. The sample was blood. The receptors derive from a girl aged 5-17 years with multiple sclerosis.

This clonotype was observed a few times. The junction differs from germline at one of its ends, possibly a read error. V gene TRBV29-1 combines with J gene TRBJ2-7, with 11 nucleotides matching TRBD2. The CDR3 contains 18 residues. Germline CDR1 is SQVTM and CDR2 is ANQGSEA. The CDR3 protein is CSVERVTSGTLESYEQYF. CDR3 DNA: TGCAGTGTTGAAAGGGTGACTAGCGGGACTTTAGAGTCCTACGAGCAGTACTTC.

This clonotype was seen ten or more times. This chain links TRBV10-3 with TRBJ1-2; 8 bases agree with TRBD1. This CDR3 is built from 14 residues. Trimming cost V 4 bases and J 6 bases; bases outside gene matches: 7. Per the germline V gene, CDR1 is ENHRY and CDR2 is SYGVKD. The CDR3 DNA is TGTGCCATCAGTGGGGAGACAGGGGATAATGGCTACACCTTC. Translating gives CAISGETGDNGYTF.